Below, one T cell receptor beta chain is given with its context. Its antigen is not known. The junction differs from germline at one of its ends, possibly a read error. The data were taken from a study of blood T cells in healthy people across ages. Findings and caveats of the study: Both higher diversity and more naive CD4+ cells marked long-lived donors when set against aged donors.

Germline V lookup: CDR1 MDHEN, CDR2 SYDVKM. The CDR3 is 15 amino acids. Primed by a sample-barcoded 5' primer and a J-beta primer mix, a second PCR proceeded for 7 to 11 cycles. Each CDR3 protein gets one entry after TCRdb re-called the 5' RACE reads with MiXCR. Seen here are some 900,000 distinct CDR3 sequences, around 48% observed once, and the top ten hold 13%. Sequencing used blood. The TCR comes from a young man in good health. This chain uses TRBV28 with TRBJ2-4, with TRBD1 as a possible D gene (6 bases). The J call may be mistaken, given a closer DNA end match to TRBJ2-5. As DNA, the CDR3 is TGTGCCAGCGGTTTCTCCGGGACACCGCAAGAGACCCAGTACTTC. Its protein is CASGFSGTPQETQYF.